This T cell receptor (beta chain) was sequenced for a study of cytomegalovirus exposure and HLA in healthy donors. Study-wide background: An analysis done earlier identified about 120 million unique TCR beta sequences from 150 million to 200 million T cells.

Primers included in the PCR were 60 Vbeta and 13 Jbeta primers. Clones were read by immunoSEQ multiplex PCR, and TCRdb kept only the in-frame ones, dropping some. The table has about 170,000 clones, about 76% seen once. Study-wide points: Immune exposure data for these donors was limited to CMV serostatus. Fewer N-insertions than the roughly 670-donor mean were reportedly shown by an Asian-associated ancestry cluster in a later analysis. Accurate HLA-A and HLA-B prediction from TCR beta sequences was reported for most subjects.

This clone has more than one count but fewer than ten. Its antigen is undetermined. CDR3 length: 16 residues. V lost 2 bases to trimming and J lost 1 base; unmatched junction nucleotides: 1. Germline lookup yields CDR1 SGDLS and CDR2 YYNGEE. This chain uses TRBV9 with TRBJ2-5; 14 bases are shared with TRBD2. Sequencing was done on a sample of PBMCs. This clonotype originated in a female donor in good health and CMV-seronegative. The CDR3 DNA reads TGTGCCAGCAGCGTGGGACTAGCGGGAGCCCAAGAGACCCAGTACTTC. Protein sequence: CASSVGLAGAQETQYF. Complete variable domain (other parts from reference TRBV9 and TRBJ2-5): DSGVTQTPKHLITATGQRVTLRCSPRSGDLSVYWYQQSLDQGLQFLIQYYNGEERAKGNILERFSAQQFPDLHSELNLSSLELGDSALYFCASSVGLAGAQETQYFGPGTRLLVL.